These T cell receptor beta chains were read from a single sample in a study of blood T cell repertoires in COVID-19. The data were produced by immunoSEQ multiplex PCR, yet TCRdb's version contains in-frame clones alone and is incomplete. Among approximately 210,000 clones listed, 86% were seen once. Sample: peripheral blood. The receptors stem from a man under 40 who had recovered from COVID-19. The CDR3 runs from the conserved cysteine through the conserved F or W. Each record gives: clone size, D gene, V gene, CDR3 protein. A D gene is named only where the DNA matches it firmly. Clone size is not always given. Where it is, it says once, few, many or a class for expanded clones.

NA | TRBD1 | TRBV29-1 | CSVSGTGLHYGYTF
NA | NA | TRBV3-1/TRBV3-2 | CASSLESGYQETQYF
NA | TRBD2 | TRBV7-2 | CASGLASHTDTQYF
NA | NA | TRBV30 | CAWSVPYNNQPQHF
NA | TRBD2 | TRBV18 | CASSPLATSGPTSTDTQYF
few | NA | TRBV11-3 | CASSLGPQGDTTDTQYF
NA | NA | TRBV11-3 | CASSLTGPTEAFF
NA | NA | TRBV5-6 | CASSWQGLDNYGYTF
NA | TRBD1 | TRBV10-3 | CAISLRDSVTTDTQYF
NA | NA | TRBV10-3 | CAISSLDGEAYNEQFF
NA | NA | TRBV6-2/TRBV6-3 | CASSYPVAGELFF
once | NA | TRBV19 | CASSPDSNTDTQYF
once | NA | TRBV7-6 | CASSLFSSRSTDTQYF
NA | NA | TRBV5-6 | CASSPGHAAIGTQYF
NA | TRBD1 | TRBV4-1 | CASSQGTANEKLFF
NA | TRBD2 | TRBV9 | CASSPFPSGPQETQYF
NA | TRBD1 | TRBV4-2 | CASSPFLPGQGGGEQFF
NA | TRBD1 | TRBV3-1/TRBV3-2 | CASSQGQGKGLAFF
NA | NA | TRBV10-1 | CASGTRQGRAYEQYF
NA | NA | TRBV27 | CASSLSLPLMTGSYEQYF
NA | TRBD1 | TRBV4-1 | CASSPGQGSTEAFF
NA | NA | TRBV30 | CAWSVNSPATDTQYF
NA | NA | TRBV7-2 | CASSLVSGLGQPQHF
NA | NA | TRBV7-2 | CASSPGGGGNTEAFF
NA | NA | TRBV10-1 | CASSVAGYTDTQYF
NA | NA | TRBV19 | CASSLLGWNYGYTF
few | NA | TRBV5-6 | CASSLEQAGYTF
NA | NA | TRBV7-9 | CASSFTGSIQETQYF
NA | TRBD2 | TRBV6-5 | CASSFGGGVEQYF
NA | NA | TRBV3-1/TRBV3-2 | CASSQDGGVSNQPQHF
NA | NA | TRBV30 | CAWSGAGTSYSPLHF
NA | NA | TRBV5-6 | CASSRTIELFF
NA | NA | TRBV30 | CAWTGGLDTIYF
NA | NA | TRBV27 | CASNLLSSNTGELFF
NA | NA | TRBV4-1 | CASSQDQASNEQYF
NA | NA | TRBV30 | CASTRVFNYGYTF
NA | TRBD1 | TRBV3-1/TRBV3-2 | CASSPLDRGGGYTF
NA | TRBD1 | TRBV19 | CASSIGTGGAYGYTF
NA | TRBD1 | TRBV18 | CASSPRTGDRGYTF
NA | NA | TRBV7-9 | CASTRGYQETQYF
NA | TRBD1 | TRBV6-5 | CASSYSGGAWTEAFF
NA | TRBD1 | TRBV6-6 | CASSYKPYTGGGYYQETQYF
once | NA | TRBV5-1 | CASSSLIAQETQYF
NA | TRBD1 | TRBV19 | CASSIQGTAGGNSPLHF
NA | TRBD1 | TRBV3-1/TRBV3-2 | CASRSTGKFEQYF
NA | NA | TRBV18 | CASSPTGHEIYTF